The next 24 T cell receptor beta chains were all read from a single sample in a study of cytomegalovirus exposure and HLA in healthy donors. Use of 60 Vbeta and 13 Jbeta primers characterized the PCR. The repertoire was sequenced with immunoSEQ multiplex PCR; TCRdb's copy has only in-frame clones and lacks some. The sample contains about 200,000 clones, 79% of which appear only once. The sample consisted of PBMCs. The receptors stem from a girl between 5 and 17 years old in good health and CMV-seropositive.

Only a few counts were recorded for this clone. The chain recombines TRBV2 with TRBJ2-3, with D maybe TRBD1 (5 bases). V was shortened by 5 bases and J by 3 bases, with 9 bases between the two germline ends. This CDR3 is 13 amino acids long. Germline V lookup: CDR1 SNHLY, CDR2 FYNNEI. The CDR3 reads CASSPQATDTQYF. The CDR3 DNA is TGTGCCAGCAGTCCACAGGCTACAGATACGCAGTATTTT.

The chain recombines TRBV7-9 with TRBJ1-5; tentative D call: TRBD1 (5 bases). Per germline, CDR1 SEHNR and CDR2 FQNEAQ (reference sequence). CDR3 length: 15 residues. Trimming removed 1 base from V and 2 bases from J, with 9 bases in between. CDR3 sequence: CASSLVGGGNQPQHF. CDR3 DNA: TGTGCCAGCAGCTTAGTGGGGGGTGGCAATCAGCCCCAGCATTTT.

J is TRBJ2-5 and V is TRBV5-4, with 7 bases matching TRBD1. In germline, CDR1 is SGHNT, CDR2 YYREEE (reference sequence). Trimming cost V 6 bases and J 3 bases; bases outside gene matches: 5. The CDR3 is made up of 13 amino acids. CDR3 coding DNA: TGTGCCAGCACCTTCGGACAGGAAGAGACCCAGTACTTC. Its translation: CASTFGQEETQYF.

This CDR3 is CASSVRQGINEKLFF. DNA of the CDR3: TGTGCCAGTAGTGTCAGACAGGGAATTAATGAAAAACTGTTTTTT. The rearrangement uses TRBV19 and TRBJ1-4, with 7 bases identical to TRBD1. The V segment lost 5 bases and the J segment 4 bases; nucleotides outside the gene matches: 7. Germline-derived CDR1 and CDR2 are LNHDA and SQIVND (reference sequence). The CDR3 covers 15 residues.

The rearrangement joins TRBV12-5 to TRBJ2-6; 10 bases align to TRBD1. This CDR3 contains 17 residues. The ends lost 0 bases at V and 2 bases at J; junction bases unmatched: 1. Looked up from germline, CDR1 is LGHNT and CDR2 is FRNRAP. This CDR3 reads CASGLVGTGAGANVLTF. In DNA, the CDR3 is TGTGCTAGTGGTTTGGTTGGGACAGGGGCTGGGGCCAACGTCCTGACTTTC.

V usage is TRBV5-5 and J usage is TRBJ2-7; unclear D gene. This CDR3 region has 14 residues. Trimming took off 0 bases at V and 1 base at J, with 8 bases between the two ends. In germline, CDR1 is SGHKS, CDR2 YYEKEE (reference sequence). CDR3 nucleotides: TGTGCCAGCAGCTTGGCGGTGTTATCCTACGAGCAGTACTTC. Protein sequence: CASSLAVLSYEQYF.

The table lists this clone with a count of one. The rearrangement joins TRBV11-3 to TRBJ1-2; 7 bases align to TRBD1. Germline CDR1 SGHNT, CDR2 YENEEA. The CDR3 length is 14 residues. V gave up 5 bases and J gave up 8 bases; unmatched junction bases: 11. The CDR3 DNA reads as TGTGCCAGCAGCCCGCAGACAGGGTATCCCGGCTACACCTTC. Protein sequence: CASSPQTGYPGYTF.

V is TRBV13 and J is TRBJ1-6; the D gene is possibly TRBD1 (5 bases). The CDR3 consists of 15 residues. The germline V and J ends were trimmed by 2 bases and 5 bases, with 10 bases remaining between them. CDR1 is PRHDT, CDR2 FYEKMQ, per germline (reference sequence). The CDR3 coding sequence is TGTGCCAGCAGCTTAAAAGGGGTAAATAATTCACCCCTCCACTTT. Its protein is CASSLKGVNNSPLHF.

In DNA form, the CDR3 reads TGTGCCAGCAGCTTGACAGGGGTAGGGACACCCCTCCACTTT. This codes for CASSLTGVGTPLHF. V is TRBV5-6 and J is TRBJ1-6, with TRBD1 matching over 7 bases. This CDR3 contains 14 residues. Germline CDR1 SGHDT, CDR2 YYEEEE. The junction had 6 bases not matched to a gene; V was cut back by 1 base and J by 11 bases. Filled out from reference TRBV5-6 and TRBJ1-6, the complete variable domain reads DAGVTQSPTHLIKTRGQQVTLRCSPKSGHDTVSWYQQALGQGPQFIFQYYEEEERQRGNFPDRFSGHQFPNYSSELNVNALLLGDSALYLCASSLTGVGTPLHFGNGTRLTVT.

The CDR3 is CASSPGTTSTDTQYF. In DNA, the CDR3 is TGCGCCAGCAGCCCCGGGACAACCTCCACAGATACGCAGTATTTT. The chain carries TRBV5-1 and TRBJ2-3; the D gene is possibly TRBD1 (6 bases). V gave up 4 bases and J gave up 2 bases, with 14 bases separating them. CDR1 SGHRS and CDR2 YFSETQ come from the germline V gene. The CDR3 has 15 residues.

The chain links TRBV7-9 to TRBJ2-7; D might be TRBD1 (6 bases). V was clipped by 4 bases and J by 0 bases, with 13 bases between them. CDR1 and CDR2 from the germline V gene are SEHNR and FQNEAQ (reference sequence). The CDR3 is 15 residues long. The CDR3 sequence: CASSSHRVRSYEQYF. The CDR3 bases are TGTGCCAGCAGCTCCCACAGGGTCCGCTCCTACGAGCAGTACTTC.

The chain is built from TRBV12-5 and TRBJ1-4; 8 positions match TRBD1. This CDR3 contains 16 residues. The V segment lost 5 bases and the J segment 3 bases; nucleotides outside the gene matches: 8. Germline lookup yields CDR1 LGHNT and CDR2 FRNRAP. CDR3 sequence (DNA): TGTGCTAGTGGTCAGAATTACAGGGGGGCTAATGAAAAACTGTTTTTT. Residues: CASGQNYRGANEKLFF.

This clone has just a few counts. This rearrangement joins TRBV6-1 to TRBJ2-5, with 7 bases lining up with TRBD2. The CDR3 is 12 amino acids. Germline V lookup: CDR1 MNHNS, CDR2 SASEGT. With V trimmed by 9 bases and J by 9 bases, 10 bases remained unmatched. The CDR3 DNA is TGTGCCAGTGACCCGGGGGGAGGGGCCCAGTACTTC. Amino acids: CASDPGGGAQYF.

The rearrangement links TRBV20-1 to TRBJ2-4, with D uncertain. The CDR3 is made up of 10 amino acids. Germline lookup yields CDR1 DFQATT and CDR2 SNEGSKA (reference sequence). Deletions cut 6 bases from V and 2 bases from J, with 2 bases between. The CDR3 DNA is TGCAGTGCCTCCAAAAACATTCAGTACTTC. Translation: CSASKNIQYF.

The CDR3 region has the DNA TGTGCCAGCAGCTTAAGAACAGGAGACTACGAGCAGTACTTC. Translation gives CASSLRTGDYEQYF. This rearrangement joins TRBV7-8 to TRBJ2-7; TRBD1 is a possible D gene (5 bases). V lost 2 bases, J lost 3 bases, and 11 bases lay in between. Germline loops: CDR1 SGHVS, CDR2 FQNEAQ. There are 14 residues in the CDR3.

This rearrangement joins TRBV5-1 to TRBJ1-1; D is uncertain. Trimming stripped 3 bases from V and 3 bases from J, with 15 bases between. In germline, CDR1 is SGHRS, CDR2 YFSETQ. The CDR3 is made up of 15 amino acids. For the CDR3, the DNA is TGCGCCAGCAGCTACAACCGGGTGGGAGACACTGAAGCTTTCTTT. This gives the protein CASSYNRVGDTEAFF. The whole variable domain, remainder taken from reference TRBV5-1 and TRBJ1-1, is KAGVTQTPRYLIKTRGQQVTLSCSPISGHRSVSWYQQTPGQGLQFLFEYFSETQRNKGNFPGRFSGRQFSNSRSEMNVSTLELGDSALYLCASSYNRVGDTEAFFGQGTRLTVV.

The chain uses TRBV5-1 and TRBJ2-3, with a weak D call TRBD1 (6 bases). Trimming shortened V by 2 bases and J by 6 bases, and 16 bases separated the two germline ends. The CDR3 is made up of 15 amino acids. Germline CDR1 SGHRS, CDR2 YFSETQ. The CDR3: CASSFSGTMRDTQYF. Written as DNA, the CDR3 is TGCGCCAGCAGCTTTTCCGGGACAATGCGCGATACGCAGTATTTT. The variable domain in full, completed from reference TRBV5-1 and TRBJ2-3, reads KAGVTQTPRYLIKTRGQQVTLSCSPISGHRSVSWYQQTPGQGLQFLFEYFSETQRNKGNFPGRFSGRQFSNSRSEMNVSTLELGDSALYLCASSFSGTMRDTQYFGPGTRLTVL.

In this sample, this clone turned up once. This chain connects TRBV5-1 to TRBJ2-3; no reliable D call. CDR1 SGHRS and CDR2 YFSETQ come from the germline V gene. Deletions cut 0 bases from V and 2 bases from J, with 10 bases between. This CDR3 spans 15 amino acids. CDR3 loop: CASSLEPRPTDTQYF. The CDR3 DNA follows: TGCGCCAGCAGCTTGGAGCCTAGACCCACAGATACGCAGTATTTT.

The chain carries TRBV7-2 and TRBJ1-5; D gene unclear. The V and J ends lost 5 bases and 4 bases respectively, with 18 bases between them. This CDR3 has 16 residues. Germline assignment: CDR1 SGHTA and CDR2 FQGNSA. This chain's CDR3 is CASSPHTNALNQPQHF. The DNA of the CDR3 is TGTGCCAGCAGCCCCCACACGAACGCCCTGAATCAGCCCCAGCATTTT.

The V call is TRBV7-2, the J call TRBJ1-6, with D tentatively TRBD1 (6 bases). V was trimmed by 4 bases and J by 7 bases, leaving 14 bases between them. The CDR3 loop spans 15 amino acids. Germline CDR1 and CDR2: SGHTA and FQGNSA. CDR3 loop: CASSSRYRVNSPLHF. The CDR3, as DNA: TGTGCCAGCAGCTCCAGGTACAGGGTCAATTCACCCCTCCACTTT.

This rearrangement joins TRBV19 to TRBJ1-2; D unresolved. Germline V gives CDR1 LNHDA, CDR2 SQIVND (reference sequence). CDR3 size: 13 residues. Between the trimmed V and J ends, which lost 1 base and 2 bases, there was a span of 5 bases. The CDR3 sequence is CASSIGRNYGYTF. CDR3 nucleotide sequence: TGTGCCAGTAGTATAGGCAGGAACTATGGCTACACCTTC.

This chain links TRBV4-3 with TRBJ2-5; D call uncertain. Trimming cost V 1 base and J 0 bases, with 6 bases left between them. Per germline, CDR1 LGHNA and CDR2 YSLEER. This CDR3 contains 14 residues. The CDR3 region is CASSQVPDQETQYF. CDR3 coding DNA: TGCGCCAGCAGCCAAGTCCCGGACCAAGAGACCCAGTACTTC.

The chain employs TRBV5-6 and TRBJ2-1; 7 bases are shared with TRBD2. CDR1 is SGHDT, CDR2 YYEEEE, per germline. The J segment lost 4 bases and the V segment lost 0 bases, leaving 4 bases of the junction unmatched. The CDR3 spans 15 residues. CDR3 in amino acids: CASSLVGGTYNEQFF. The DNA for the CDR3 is TGTGCCAGCAGCTTGGTCGGGGGGACTTACAATGAGCAGTTCTTC.

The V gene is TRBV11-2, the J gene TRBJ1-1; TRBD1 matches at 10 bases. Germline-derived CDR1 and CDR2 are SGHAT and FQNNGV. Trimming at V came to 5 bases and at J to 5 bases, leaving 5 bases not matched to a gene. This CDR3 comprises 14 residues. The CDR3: CASSPRTGGTEAFF. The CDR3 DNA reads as TGTGCCAGCAGCCCCCGGACAGGGGGGACTGAAGCTTTCTTT.